The present TCR beta chain was sequenced within a study of T cell responses to AZD1222 COVID-19 vaccine. Assay: immunoSEQ multiplex PCR; the TCRdb copy retains only in-frame clones and omits some. This sample has over 100,000 clones, with 88% found just once. The V and J ends lost 1 base and 5 bases, in that order; junction bases with no gene match: 5. The CDR3 consists of 16 residues. CDR1 SNHLY and CDR2 FYNNEI come from the germline V gene. The material was peripheral blood, obtained on day 0 of MenACWY control vaccination. The chain recombines TRBV2 with TRBJ2-5; TRBD2 matches 12 bases. The clonotype comes from an adult in good health. Written as DNA, the CDR3 is TGTGCCAGCAGTGAAGGGCTAGCGGGAGGGTTTGAGACCCAGTACTTC. It yields the protein CASSEGLAGGFETQYF.